This T cell receptor (beta chain) was retrieved from a study of OX40 agonist ivuxolimab in advanced cancers. Study-wide context: Partial responses were seen in three patients, one with hepatocellular carcinoma and two with cutaneous melanoma. Study-level results: Dosing at 0.1 to 3.0 mg/kg was accompanied by clonal expansion of CD4+ and CD8+ blood T cells by week 6.

For this clone: Its antigen is unknown.

The CDR3 extends over 16 amino acids. The trim removed 6 bases at V and 2 bases at J, leaving 6 bases unmatched. CDR1 and CDR2 (germline): MDHEN, SYDVKM. Assay used: immunoSEQ multiplex PCR; TCRdb lists only in-frame clones, some missing. The sample includes more than 80,000 clones, 91% of them seen just once. This TCR was sampled from an adult with an advanced solid tumor such as melanoma, head and neck, liver or kidney cancer. The sample here was CD4+ or CD8+ T cells sorted from blood, taken in a trial of the OX40 agonist ivuxolimab. The rearrangement joins TRBV28 to TRBJ1-3; TRBD1 agrees at 11 bases. CDR3 amino acids: CASSPTDRGPGNTIYF. The CDR3 region has the DNA TGTGCCAGCAGCCCGACGGACAGGGGGCCTGGAAACACCATATATTTT. The full variable domain, in which reference TRBV28 and TRBJ1-3 provide the parts outside the CDR3, is DVKVTQSSRYLVKRTGEKVFLECVQDMDHENMFWYRQDPGLGLRLIYFSYDVKMKEKGDIPEGYSVSREKKERFSLILESASTNQTSMYLCASSPTDRGPGNTIYFGEGSWLTVV.